This T cell receptor (beta chain) derives from a study of T cell responses to AZD1222 COVID-19 vaccine. Findings and limits, study-wide: Possibly, clonal diversity was underestimated; donors were largely white British and included more females. Spike-specific TCRs gained breadth and depth after people received two AZD1222 doses.

Both about-4-week and about-12-week second-dose recipients were combined. Germline V CDR1 and CDR2: LGHNA, YNFKEQ. The CDR3 consists of 14 residues. V trimming: 5 bases; J trimming: 2 bases; junction bases outside the gene matches: 3. Concerning this clone itself: The antigen remains unidentified.

Assay used: immunoSEQ multiplex PCR; TCRdb lists only in-frame clones, some missing. This sample has about 94,000 clones, with roughly 85% found just once. This clonotype was sampled from an adult who received the AZD1222 COVID-19 vaccine. The sequences come from peripheral blood, collected 28 days after the second AZD1222 dose. The chain recombines TRBV4-2 with TRBJ2-7; the match to TRBD2 covers 10 bases. The CDR3 nucleotides read TGTGCCAGCAGCACTAGCGGGATGCCCTACGAGCAGTACTTC. It encodes CASSTSGMPYEQYF.